These 9 T cell receptor beta chains were all obtained from the same sample, sequenced in a study of cytomegalovirus exposure and HLA in healthy donors (dated by TCRdb to the late 2010s). Library preparation used the immunoSEQ multiplex PCR assay. The multiplex PCR relied on a mix of 60 forward primers for TCR Vbeta segments and 13 reverse primers for TCR Jbeta segments. What TCRdb holds here is the immuneACCESS table cut down to in-frame rearrangements. Part of the clones is not present; checked against another copy, under half of the missing clones reflect an unresolved V gene, and the others are unexplained. The table kept for this sample lists 180,000 or so clones. The top ten clonotypes cover less than 0.9% of the sample. Material for sequencing was PBMCs. These receptors were taken from a boy between 5 and 17 years old in good health and CMV-seronegative.

The genes are TRBV9 and TRBJ1-4, with D tentatively TRBD1 (5 bases). CDR3 length equals 14 residues. Germline assignment: CDR1 SGDLS and CDR2 YYNGEE. Trimming took 2 bases from V and 5 from J, leaving 10 bases between them. For the CDR3, the DNA is TGTGCCAGCAGCGTGGCGGGGCAAAATGAAAAACTGTTTTTT. Its translation is CASSVAGQNEKLFF.

The chain employs TRBV6-6 and TRBJ1-2; no clear D. Germline V gene sequence: CDR1 MNHNY, CDR2 SVGAGI (reference sequence). The CDR3 is made up of 8 amino acids. The V gene lost 7 bases and the J gene lost 11 bases, with 5 bases spanning the gap. The CDR3 coding sequence is TGTGCCAGCATTCTTTACACCTTC. This translates into CASILYTF.

The genes are TRBV30 and TRBJ2-7; perhaps TRBD2 as D (7 bases). The CDR3 is made up of 11 amino acids. Germline CDR1 GTSNPN, CDR2 SVGIG (reference sequence). V dropped 3 bases and J dropped 7 bases, with 10 bases sitting between them. The CDR3 sequence is CAWRRGGEQYF. For the CDR3, the DNA is TGTGCCTGGAGGAGGGGGGGGGAGCAGTACTTC.

The CDR3 DNA sequence: TGTGCCAGCATTGCCAGCGGGGTCGTCACCGGGGAGCTGTTTTTT. Amino acid sequence: CASIASGVVTGELFF. The chain links TRBV6-5 to TRBJ2-2; 7 bases fit TRBD2. Trimming removed 7 bases from V and 4 bases from J; junction bases left unmatched: 9. The CDR3 has 15 residues. Germline V CDR1 and CDR2: MNHEY, SVGAGI.

The CDR3 reads CASSSLRGDNSPLHF. CDR3 sequence (DNA): TGTGCCAGCAGCTCACTCAGGGGTGATAATTCACCCCTCCACTTT. V gene TRBV7-2 combines with J gene TRBJ1-6; TRBD1 is a possible D gene (6 bases). The length of the CDR3 is 15 residues. Per the germline V gene, CDR1 is SGHTA and CDR2 is FQGNSA. V dropped 4 bases and J dropped 5 bases, with 12 bases sitting between them.

Here the CDR3 reads CASSVGTSGGEVTQYF. CDR3 DNA sequence: TGTGCCAGCAGCGTCGGGACTAGCGGGGGGGAAGTGACCCAGTACTTC. The chain has TRBV9 and TRBJ2-5, with 16 bases matching TRBD2. Looked up from germline, CDR1 is SGDLS and CDR2 is YYNGEE. Unmatched junction bases numbered 5, after V lost 2 bases and J lost 7 bases. This CDR3 region has 16 residues. The full variable domain, rest sourced from reference TRBV9 and TRBJ2-5, is DSGVTQTPKHLITATGQRVTLRCSPRSGDLSVYWYQQSLDQGLQFLIQYYNGEERAKGNILERFSAQQFPDLHSELNLSSLELGDSALYFCASSVGTSGGEVTQYFGPGTRLLVL.

The genes are TRBV27 and TRBJ2-3; 7 nucleotides line up with TRBD2. CDR1 is MNHEY and CDR2 is SMNVEV in the germline V gene (reference sequence). V lost 5 bases and J lost 6; bases outside the gene matches: 8. The CDR3 length is 14 residues. The CDR3 DNA reads as TGTGCCAGCAGTCAAACTAGCGTGAGGGATACGCAGTATTTT. Protein product: CASSQTSVRDTQYF.

The chain recombines TRBV5-6 with TRBJ2-7; 7 bases are shared with TRBD1. Looked up from germline, CDR1 is SGHDT and CDR2 is YYEEEE. The V and J ends lost 3 bases and 2 bases, in that order; junction bases with no gene match: 8. This CDR3 region has 15 residues. This chain's CDR3 is CASSSDRAGAYEQYF. CDR3 in DNA: TGTGCCAGCAGCTCAGACAGGGCCGGCGCCTACGAGCAGTACTTC. The full variable domain, completed using reference TRBV5-6 and TRBJ2-7, is DAGVTQSPTHLIKTRGQQVTLRCSPKSGHDTVSWYQQALGQGPQFIFQYYEEEERQRGNFPDRFSGHQFPNYSSELNVNALLLGDSALYLCASSSDRAGAYEQYFGPGTRLTVT.

The chain links TRBV9 to TRBJ1-1; D is possibly TRBD1 (6 bases). The germline gives CDR1 SGDLS, CDR2 YYNGEE. The germline V and J ends were trimmed by 3 bases and 4 bases, with 13 bases remaining between them. The CDR3 extends over 14 amino acids. The CDR3 DNA reads as TGTGCCAGCAGCGCCAACAGGGTGAGCACTGAAGCTTTCTTT. The encoded protein is CASSANRVSTEAFF.